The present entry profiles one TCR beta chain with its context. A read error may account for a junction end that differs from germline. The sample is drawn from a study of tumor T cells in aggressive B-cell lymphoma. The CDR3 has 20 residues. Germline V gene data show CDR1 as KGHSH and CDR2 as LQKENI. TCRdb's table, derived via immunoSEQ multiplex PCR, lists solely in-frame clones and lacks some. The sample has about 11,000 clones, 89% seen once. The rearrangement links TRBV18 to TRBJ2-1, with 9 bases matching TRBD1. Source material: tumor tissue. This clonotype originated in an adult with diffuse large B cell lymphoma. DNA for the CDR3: TGTGCCAGCTCACATTCGGGCCGGGGACAGGGTCGTCAATCCTTCAATGAGCAGTTCTTC. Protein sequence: CASSHSGRGQGRQSFNEQFF.